This entry features one TCR beta chain sequence. V dropped 1 base and J dropped 5 bases, with 8 bases sitting between them. The CDR3 is 13 residues long. CDR1 is MNHEY and CDR2 is SVGAGI in the germline V gene. Only in-frame clones appear in the TCRdb table, and some are missing; sequencing was by immunoSEQ multiplex PCR. The sample shows 260,000 or so clones, about four fifths of them seen only once. The data derive from a study of control samples from healthy donors and cancer patients. The specimen sequenced was PBMCs. The clonotype comes from a woman aged 60-75 years with lung cancer. This sequence joins TRBV6-5 and TRBJ2-5; D might be TRBD1 or TRBD2, each matching 5 bases. The CDR3 DNA reads TGTGCCAGCAGTTACTTAGGGGAGGAGACCCAGTACTTC. This sequence encodes CASSYLGEETQYF.